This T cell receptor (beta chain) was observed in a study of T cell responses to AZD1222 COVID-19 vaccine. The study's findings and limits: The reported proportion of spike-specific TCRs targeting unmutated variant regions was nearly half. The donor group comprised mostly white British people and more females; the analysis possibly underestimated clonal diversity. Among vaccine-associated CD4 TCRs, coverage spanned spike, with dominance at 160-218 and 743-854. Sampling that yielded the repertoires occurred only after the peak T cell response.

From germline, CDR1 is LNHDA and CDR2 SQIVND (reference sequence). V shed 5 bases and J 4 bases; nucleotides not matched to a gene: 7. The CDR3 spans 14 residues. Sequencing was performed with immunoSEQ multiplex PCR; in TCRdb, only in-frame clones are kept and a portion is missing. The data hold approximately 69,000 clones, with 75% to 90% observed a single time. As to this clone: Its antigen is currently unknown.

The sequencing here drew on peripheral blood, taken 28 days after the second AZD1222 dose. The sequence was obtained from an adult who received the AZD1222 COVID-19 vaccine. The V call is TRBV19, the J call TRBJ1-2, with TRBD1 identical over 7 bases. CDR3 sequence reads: CASSSMGQPYGYTF. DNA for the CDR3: TGTGCCAGTAGTTCTATGGGACAGCCCTATGGCTACACCTTC.